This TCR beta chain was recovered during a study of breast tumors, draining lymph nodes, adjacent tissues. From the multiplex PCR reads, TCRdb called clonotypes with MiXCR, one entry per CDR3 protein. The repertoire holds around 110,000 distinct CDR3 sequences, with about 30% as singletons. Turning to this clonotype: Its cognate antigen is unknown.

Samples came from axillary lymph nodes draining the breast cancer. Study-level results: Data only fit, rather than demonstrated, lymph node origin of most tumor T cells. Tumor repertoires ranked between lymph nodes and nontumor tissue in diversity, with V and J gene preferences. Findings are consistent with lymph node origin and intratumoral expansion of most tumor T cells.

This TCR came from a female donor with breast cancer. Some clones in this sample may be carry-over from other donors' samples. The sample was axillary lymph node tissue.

CDR3 coding DNA: TGTGCCAGCAGAAAACGGACCTACCTCCACTTT. Translated: CASRKRTYLHF. The chain combines TRBV6-5 with TRBJ1-6; D is undetermined. In germline, CDR1 is MNHEY, CDR2 SVGAGI. The CDR3 totals 11 residues. V was clipped by 6 bases and J by 15 bases, with 12 bases between them.